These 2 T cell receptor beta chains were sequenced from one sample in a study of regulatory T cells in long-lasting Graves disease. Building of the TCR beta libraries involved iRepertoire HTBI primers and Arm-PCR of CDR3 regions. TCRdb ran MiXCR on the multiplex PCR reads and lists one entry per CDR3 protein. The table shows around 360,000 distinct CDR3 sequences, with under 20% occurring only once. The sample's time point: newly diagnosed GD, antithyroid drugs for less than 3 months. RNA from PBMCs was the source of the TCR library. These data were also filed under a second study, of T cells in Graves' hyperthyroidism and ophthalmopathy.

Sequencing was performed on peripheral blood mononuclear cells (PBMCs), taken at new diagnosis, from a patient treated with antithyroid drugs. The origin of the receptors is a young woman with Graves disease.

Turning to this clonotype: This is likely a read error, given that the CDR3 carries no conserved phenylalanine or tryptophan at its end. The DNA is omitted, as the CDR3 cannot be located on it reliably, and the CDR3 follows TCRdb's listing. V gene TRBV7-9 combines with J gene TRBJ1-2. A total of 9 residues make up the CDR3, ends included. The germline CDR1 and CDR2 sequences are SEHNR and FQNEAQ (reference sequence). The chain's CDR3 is CASSLELDV.

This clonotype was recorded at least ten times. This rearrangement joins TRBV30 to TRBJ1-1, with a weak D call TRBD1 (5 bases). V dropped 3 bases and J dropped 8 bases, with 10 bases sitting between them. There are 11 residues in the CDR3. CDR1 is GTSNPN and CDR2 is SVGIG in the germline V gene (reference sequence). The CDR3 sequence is CAWRDGGEAFF. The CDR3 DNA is TGTGCCTGGAGGGATGGGGGGGAAGCTTTCTTT.